Listed here are 11 T cell receptor beta chains from one sample, sequenced in a study of blood T cell repertoires in COVID-19 (dated by TCRdb to between 2020 and 2021). Library preparation used the immunoSEQ multiplex PCR assay. TCRdb provides this immuneACCESS table in a form limited to in-frame rearrangements. Some clones are lacking; in checked studies, under half of them reflect an unresolved V gene, and why the rest are absent is not known. The sample table shows 65,000 to 80,000 clones, and approximately 87% are seen once. The top ten constitute under 20% of the sample. The sample comprised peripheral blood. Receptors originate from a man older than 75 in a cohort sampled during active COVID-19.

This clone has a single count. CDR3 amino acids: CASSEQGSEQYV. DNA of the CDR3: TGTGCCAGCAGTGAACAGGGTTCCGAGCAGTACGTC. The chain recombines TRBV6-1 with TRBJ2-7; D possibly corresponds to TRBD1 (5 bases). The CDR3 length is 12 residues. Germline CDR1 is MNHNS and CDR2 is SASEGT. Deletions cut 2 bases from V and 6 bases from J, with 8 bases between.

The chain has TRBV25-1 and TRBJ2-5; D gene ambiguous. V was trimmed by 5 bases and J by 5 bases, leaving 6 bases between them. CDR3 size: 11 residues. Germline CDR1 MGHDK, CDR2 SYGVNS. The CDR3 DNA reads TGTGCCAGCAGTACCCGGGAGACCCAGTACTTC. It is translated as CASSTRETQYF.

The CDR3 reads CASSDFALSGELFF. Written as DNA, the CDR3 is TGTGCCAGCAGTGATTTTGCTCTGAGCGGGGAGCTGTTTTTT. This chain uses TRBV2 with TRBJ2-2; D gene uncertain. Germline values: CDR1 SNHLY, CDR2 FYNNEI. This CDR3 has 14 amino acids. Trimming left V 3 bases short and J 7 bases short, with 12 bases between. Filled out from reference TRBV2 and TRBJ2-2, the complete variable domain reads EPEVTQTPSHQVTQMGQEVILRCVPISNHLYFYWYRQILGQKVEFLVSFYNNEISEKSEIFDDQFSVERPDGSNFTLKIRSTKLEDSAMYFCASSDFALSGELFFGEGSRLTVL.

In DNA, the CDR3 is TGTGCCAGCTCACAGGGGACTCCCCAAGAGACCCAGTACTTC. This encodes CASSQGTPQETQYF. The gene calls are TRBV18 and TRBJ2-5; tentatively, D is TRBD2 (6 bases). Trimming took off 4 bases at V and 1 base at J, with 10 bases between the two ends. CDR3 size: 14 residues. Germline values: CDR1 KGHSH, CDR2 LQKENI.

The CDR3 here is CASGLVIGTRTGYGYTF. CDR3 nucleotides: TGTGCTAGTGGTTTGGTAATTGGGACCCGGACAGGGTATGGCTACACCTTC. The chain recombines TRBV12-5 with TRBJ1-2, with 8 bases that match TRBD1. Per germline, CDR1 LGHNT and CDR2 FRNRAP. This CDR3 comprises 17 residues. With 0 bases clipped from V and 5 bases from J, the junction kept 11 bases outside the gene matches.

This chain uses TRBV10-3 with TRBJ1-5; a possible D gene is TRBD1 (5 bases). The V end lost 6 bases, the J end lost 4 bases, and 16 bases lay between the germline ends. Germline V lookup: CDR1 ENHRY, CDR2 SYGVKD. This CDR3 region has 15 residues. CDR3 sequence reads: CAISQTALSNQPQHF. The CDR3 DNA reads as TGTGCCATCAGCCAGACAGCCCTTTCTAATCAGCCCCAGCATTTT.

The rearrangement links TRBV11-3 to TRBJ2-2; D is undetermined. The V and J ends lost 2 bases and 1 base respectively, with 8 bases between them. Germline CDR1 reads SGHNT; CDR2 reads YENEEA. CDR3 length: 15 residues. CDR3 coding DNA: TGTGCCAGCAGCTTAACAGCCCTGAACACCGGGGAGCTGTTTTTT. Its protein product is CASSLTALNTGELFF.

The chain uses TRBV5-6 and TRBJ1-2, with D perhaps matching TRBD1 (5 bases). This CDR3 spans 14 amino acids. Germline values: CDR1 SGHDT, CDR2 YYEEEE. V was cut by 4 bases and J by 3 bases, with 13 bases left in between. CDR3 sequence (DNA): TGTGCCAGCAGCCACATCGACAGCTACTATGGCTACACCTTC. It encodes CASSHIDSYYGYTF.

V gene TRBV24-1 combines with J gene TRBJ2-5, with 7 positions matching TRBD1. The CDR3 totals 15 residues. The trim removed 2 bases at V and 5 bases at J, leaving 7 bases unmatched. Germline V gene data show CDR1 as KGHDR and CDR2 as SFDVKD. The CDR3 here is CATSDSKGAGETQYF. Written as DNA, the CDR3 is TGTGCCACCAGTGATTCAAAGGGGGCCGGGGAGACCCAGTACTTC.

The chain links TRBV9 to TRBJ1-2, with D possibly TRBD1 on 5 matching bases. Between the trimmed V and J ends, which lost 3 bases and 8 bases, there was a span of 11 bases. Per germline, CDR1 SGDLS and CDR2 YYNGEE. CDR3 length equals 12 residues. CDR3 in amino acids: CASSEGLRGYTF. CDR3 DNA sequence: TGTGCCAGCAGCGAGGGACTTCGGGGCTACACCTTC.

This chain connects TRBV19 to TRBJ1-2; a possible D gene is TRBD1 (6 bases). Trimming stripped 1 base from V and 6 bases from J, with 12 bases between. The length of the CDR3 is 14 residues. The germline gives CDR1 LNHDA, CDR2 SQIVND (reference sequence). The CDR3 sequence: CASSIGRGEDGYTF. Written as DNA, the CDR3 is TGTGCCAGTAGTATAGGCAGGGGTGAGGATGGCTACACCTTC.